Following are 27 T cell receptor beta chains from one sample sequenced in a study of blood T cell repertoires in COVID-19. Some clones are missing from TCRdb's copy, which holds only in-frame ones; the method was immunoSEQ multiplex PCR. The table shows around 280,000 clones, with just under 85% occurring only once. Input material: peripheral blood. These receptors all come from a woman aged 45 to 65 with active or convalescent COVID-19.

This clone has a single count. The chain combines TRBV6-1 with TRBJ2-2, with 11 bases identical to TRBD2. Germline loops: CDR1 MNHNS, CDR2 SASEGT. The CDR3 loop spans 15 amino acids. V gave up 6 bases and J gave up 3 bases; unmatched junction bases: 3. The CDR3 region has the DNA TGTGCCAGCAGGGGGACTAGCGGTTACACCGGGGAGCTGTTTTTT. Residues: CASRGTSGYTGELFF.

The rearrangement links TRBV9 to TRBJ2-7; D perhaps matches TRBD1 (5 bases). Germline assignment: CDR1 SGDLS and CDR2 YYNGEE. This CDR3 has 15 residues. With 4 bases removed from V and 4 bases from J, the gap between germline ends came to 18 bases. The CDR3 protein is CASSKGQGLGYEQYF. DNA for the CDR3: TGTGCCAGCAGCAAAGGCCAGGGTCTGGGTTACGAGCAGTACTTC. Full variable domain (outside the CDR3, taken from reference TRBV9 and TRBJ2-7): DSGVTQTPKHLITATGQRVTLRCSPRSGDLSVYWYQQSLDQGLQFLIQYYNGEERAKGNILERFSAQQFPDLHSELNLSSLELGDSALYFCASSKGQGLGYEQYFGPGTRLTVT.

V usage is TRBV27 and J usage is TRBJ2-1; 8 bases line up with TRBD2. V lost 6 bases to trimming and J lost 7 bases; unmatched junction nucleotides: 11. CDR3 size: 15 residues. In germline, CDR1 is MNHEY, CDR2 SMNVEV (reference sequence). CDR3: CASSLTGTSINEQFF. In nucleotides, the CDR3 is TGTGCCAGCAGCCTAACCGGGACTAGTATAAATGAGCAGTTCTTC.

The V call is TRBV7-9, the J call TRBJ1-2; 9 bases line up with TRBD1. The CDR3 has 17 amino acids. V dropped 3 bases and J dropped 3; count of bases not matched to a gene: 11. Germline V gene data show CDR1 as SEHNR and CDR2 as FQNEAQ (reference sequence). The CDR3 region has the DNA TGTGCCAGCAGCTTCTCACACCGGGACAGGGCCCACTATGGCTACACCTTC. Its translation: CASSFSHRDRAHYGYTF.

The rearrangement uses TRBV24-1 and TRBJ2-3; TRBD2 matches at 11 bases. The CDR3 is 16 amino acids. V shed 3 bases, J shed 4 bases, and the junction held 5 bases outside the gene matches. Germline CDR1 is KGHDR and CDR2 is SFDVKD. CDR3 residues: CATSDPIAGGSDTQYF. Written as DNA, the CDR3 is TGTGCCACCAGTGATCCAATAGCGGGAGGGTCAGATACGCAGTATTTT.

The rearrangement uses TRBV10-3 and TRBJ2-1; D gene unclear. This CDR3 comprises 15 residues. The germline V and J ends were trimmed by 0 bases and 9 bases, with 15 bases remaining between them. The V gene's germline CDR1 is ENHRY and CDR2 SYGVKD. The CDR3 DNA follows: TGTGCCATCAGTGAGTCGATCCCAGGTTCTACTGAGCAGTTCTTC. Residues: CAISESIPGSTEQFF.

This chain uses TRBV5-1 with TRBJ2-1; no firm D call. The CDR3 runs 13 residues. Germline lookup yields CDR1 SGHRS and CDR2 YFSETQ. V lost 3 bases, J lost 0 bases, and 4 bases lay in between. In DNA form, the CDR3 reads TGCGCCAGCAGCTGGAGCTCCTACAATGAGCAGTTCTTC. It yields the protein CASSWSSYNEQFF.

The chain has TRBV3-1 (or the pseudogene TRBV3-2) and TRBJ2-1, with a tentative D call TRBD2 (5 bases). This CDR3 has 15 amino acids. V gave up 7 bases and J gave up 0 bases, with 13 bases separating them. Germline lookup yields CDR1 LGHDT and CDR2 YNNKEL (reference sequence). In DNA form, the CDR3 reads TGTGCCAGCACAGCCAGTGGGAGCTCCTACAATGAGCAGTTCTTC. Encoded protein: CASTASGSSYNEQFF.

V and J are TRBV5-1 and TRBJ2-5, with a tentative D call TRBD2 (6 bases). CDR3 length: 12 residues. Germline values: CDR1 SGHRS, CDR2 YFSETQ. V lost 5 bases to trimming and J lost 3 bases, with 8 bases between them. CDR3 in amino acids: CASSIAEETQYF. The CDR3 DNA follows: TGCGCCAGCAGTATAGCGGAAGAGACCCAGTACTTC.

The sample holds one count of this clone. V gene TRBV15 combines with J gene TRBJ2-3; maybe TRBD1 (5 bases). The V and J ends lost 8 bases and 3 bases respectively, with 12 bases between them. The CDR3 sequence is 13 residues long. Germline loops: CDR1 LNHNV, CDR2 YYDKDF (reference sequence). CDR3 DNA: TGTGCCACCGAGAAACGACAGACAGATACGCAGTATTTT. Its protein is CATEKRQTDTQYF. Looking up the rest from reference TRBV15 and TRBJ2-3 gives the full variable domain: DAMVIQNPRYQVTQFGKPVTLSCSQTLNHNVMYWYQQKSSQAPKLLFHYYDKDFNNEADTPDNFQSRRPNTSFCFLDIRSPGLGDTAMYLCATEKRQTDTQYFGPGTRLTVL.

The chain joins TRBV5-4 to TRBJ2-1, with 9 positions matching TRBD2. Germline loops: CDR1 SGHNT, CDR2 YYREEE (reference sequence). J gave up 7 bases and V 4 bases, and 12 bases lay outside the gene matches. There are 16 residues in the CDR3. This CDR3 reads CASSRRSGRLGNEQFF. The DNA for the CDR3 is TGTGCCAGCAGCCGGAGGAGCGGGAGGTTGGGTAATGAGCAGTTCTTC.

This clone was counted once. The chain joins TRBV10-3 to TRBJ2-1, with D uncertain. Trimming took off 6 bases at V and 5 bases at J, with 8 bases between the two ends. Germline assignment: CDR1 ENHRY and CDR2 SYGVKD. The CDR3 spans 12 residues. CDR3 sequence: CAIRGGNNEQFF. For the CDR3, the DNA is TGTGCCATCAGAGGCGGTAACAATGAGCAGTTCTTC.

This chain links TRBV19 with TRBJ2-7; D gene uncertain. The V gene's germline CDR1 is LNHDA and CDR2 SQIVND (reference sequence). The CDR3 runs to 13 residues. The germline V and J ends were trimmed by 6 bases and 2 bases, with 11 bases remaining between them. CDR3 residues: CASSVMYTYEQYF. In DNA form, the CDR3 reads TGTGCCAGTAGCGTTATGTATACCTACGAGCAGTACTTC.

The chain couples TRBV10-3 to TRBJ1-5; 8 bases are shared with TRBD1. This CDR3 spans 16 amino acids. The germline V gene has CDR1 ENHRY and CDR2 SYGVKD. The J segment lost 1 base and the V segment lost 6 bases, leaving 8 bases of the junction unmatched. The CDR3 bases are TGTGCCATCAGCGGACAGGGCGGTGGGAGCAATCAGCCCCAGCATTTT. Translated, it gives CAISGQGGGSNQPQHF.

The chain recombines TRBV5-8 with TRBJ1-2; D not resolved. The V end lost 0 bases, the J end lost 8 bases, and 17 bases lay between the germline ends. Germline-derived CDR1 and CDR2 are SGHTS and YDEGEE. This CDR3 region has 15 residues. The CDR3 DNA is TGTGCCAGCAGCTTGGATAGGACTCCAACGAGCGGCTACACCTTC. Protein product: CASSLDRTPTSGYTF.

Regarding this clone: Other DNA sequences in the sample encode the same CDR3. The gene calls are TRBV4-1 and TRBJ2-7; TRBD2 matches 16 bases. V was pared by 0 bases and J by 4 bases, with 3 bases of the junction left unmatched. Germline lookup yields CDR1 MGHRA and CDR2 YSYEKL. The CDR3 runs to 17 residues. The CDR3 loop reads CASSQDGTSGRAYEQYF. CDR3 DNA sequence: TGCGCCAGCAGCCAAGACGGGACTAGCGGGAGGGCGTACGAGCAGTACTTC.

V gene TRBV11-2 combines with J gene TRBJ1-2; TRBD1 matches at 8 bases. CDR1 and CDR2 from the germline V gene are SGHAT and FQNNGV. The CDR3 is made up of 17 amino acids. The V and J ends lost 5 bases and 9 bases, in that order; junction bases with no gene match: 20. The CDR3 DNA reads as TGTGCCAGCAGCACCGCCCGGTTAAGACAGGGGATGTTCCGCTACACCTTC. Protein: CASSTARLRQGMFRYTF.

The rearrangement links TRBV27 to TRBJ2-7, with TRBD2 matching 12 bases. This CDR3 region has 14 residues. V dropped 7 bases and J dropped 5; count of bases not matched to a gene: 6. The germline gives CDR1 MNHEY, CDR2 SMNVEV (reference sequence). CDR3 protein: CASTSSGRADEQYF. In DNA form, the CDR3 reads TGTGCCAGCACCTCTAGCGGGAGGGCCGACGAGCAGTACTTC.

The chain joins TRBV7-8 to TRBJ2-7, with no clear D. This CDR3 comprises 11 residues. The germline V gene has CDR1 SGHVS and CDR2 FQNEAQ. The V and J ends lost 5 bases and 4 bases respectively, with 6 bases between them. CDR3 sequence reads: CASSPLYEQYF. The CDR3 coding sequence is TGTGCCAGCAGCCCTTTATACGAGCAGTACTTC.

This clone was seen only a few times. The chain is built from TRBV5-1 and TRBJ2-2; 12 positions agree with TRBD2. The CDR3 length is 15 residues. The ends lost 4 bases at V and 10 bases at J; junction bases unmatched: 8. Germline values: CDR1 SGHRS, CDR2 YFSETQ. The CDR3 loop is CASSPLAGGLKELFF. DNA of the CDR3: TGCGCCAGCAGCCCACTAGCGGGAGGTCTCAAGGAGCTGTTTTTT.

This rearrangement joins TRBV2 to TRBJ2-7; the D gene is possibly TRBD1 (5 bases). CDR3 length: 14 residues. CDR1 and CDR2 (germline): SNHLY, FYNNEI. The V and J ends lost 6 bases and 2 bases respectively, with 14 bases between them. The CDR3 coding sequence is TGTGCCAGCAGCCCATTAAGGGGCCCCTACGAGCAGTACTTC. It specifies CASSPLRGPYEQYF.

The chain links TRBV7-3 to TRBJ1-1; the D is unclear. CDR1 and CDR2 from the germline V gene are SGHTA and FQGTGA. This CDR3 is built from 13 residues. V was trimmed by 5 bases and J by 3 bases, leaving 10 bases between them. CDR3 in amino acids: CASSLRGHTEAFF. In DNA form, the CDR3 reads TGTGCCAGCAGCCTGAGAGGGCACACTGAAGCTTTCTTT.

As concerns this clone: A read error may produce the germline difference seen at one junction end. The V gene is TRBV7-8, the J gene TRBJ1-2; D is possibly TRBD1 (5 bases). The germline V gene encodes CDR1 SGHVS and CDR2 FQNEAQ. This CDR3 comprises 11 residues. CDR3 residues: CASRLTTVLSF. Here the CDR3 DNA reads TGTGCCAGCAGACTTACGACAGTTCTGTCCTTC.

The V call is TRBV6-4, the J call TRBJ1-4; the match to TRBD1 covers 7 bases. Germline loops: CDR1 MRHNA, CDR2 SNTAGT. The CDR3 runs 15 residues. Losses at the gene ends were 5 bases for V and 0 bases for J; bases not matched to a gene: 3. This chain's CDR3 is CASSKTGATNEKLFF. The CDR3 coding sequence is TGTGCCAGCAGTAAAACAGGGGCAACTAATGAAAAACTGTTTTTT.

The CDR3: CASTGEGLTGELFF. The CDR3 DNA follows: TGTGCCAGCACAGGGGAGGGTTTAACCGGGGAGCTGTTTTTT. This chain links TRBV2 with TRBJ2-2; the D gene is possibly TRBD2 (7 bases). Germline loops: CDR1 SNHLY, CDR2 FYNNEI. With 7 bases removed from V and 5 bases from J, the gap between germline ends came to 14 bases. The CDR3 contains 14 residues.

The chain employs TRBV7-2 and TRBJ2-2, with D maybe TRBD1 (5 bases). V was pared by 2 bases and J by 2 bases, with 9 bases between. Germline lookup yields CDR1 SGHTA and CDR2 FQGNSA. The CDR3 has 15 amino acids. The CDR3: CASSLRTRNTGELFF. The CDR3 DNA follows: TGTGCCAGCAGCTTACGGACACGTAACACCGGGGAGCTGTTTTTT.

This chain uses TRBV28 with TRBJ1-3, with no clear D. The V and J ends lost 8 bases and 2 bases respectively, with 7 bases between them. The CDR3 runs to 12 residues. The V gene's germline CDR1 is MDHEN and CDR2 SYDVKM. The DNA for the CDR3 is TGTGCCAGCTTGAGGGCTGGAAACACCATATATTTT. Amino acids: CASLRAGNTIYF.